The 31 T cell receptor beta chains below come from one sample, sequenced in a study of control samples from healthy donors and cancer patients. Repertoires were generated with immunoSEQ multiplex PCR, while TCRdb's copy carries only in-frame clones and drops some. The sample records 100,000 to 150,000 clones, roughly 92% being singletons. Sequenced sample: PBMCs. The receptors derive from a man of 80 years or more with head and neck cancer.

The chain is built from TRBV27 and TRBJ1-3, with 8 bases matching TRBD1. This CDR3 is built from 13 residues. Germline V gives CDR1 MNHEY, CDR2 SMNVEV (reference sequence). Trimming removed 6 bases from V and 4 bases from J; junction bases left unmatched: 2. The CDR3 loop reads CASRPGGGNTIYF. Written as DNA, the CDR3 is TGTGCCAGCAGACCAGGGGGCGGAAACACCATATATTTT.

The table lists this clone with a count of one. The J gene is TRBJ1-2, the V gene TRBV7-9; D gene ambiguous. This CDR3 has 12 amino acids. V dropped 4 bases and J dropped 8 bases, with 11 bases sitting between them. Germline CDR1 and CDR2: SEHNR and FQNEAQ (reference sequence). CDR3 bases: TGTGCCAGCAGCTGGGGAGAATCCGGCTACACCTTC. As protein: CASSWGESGYTF.

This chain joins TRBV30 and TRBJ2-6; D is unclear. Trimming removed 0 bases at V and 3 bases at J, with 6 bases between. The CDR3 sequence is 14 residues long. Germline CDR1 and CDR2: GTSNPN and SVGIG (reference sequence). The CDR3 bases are TGTGCCTGGAGTGTACACGGTGGGGCCAACGTCCTGACTTTC. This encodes CAWSVHGGANVLTF.

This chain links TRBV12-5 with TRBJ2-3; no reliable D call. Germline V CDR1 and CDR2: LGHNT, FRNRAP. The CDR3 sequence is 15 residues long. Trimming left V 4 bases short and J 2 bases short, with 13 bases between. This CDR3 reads CASGSAPTLTDTQYF. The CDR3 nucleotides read TGTGCTAGTGGTTCGGCCCCCACCCTCACAGATACGCAGTATTTT.

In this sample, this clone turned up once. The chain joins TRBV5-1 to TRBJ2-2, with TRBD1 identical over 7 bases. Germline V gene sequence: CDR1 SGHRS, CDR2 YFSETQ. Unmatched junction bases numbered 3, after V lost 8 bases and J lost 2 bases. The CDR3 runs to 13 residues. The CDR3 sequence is CASRQGNTGELFF. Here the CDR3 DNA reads TGCGCCAGTAGACAGGGAAACACCGGGGAGCTGTTTTTT. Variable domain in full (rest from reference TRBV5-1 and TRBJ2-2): KAGVTQTPRYLIKTRGQQVTLSCSPISGHRSVSWYQQTPGQGLQFLFEYFSETQRNKGNFPGRFSGRQFSNSRSEMNVSTLELGDSALYLCASRQGNTGELFFGEGSRLTVL.

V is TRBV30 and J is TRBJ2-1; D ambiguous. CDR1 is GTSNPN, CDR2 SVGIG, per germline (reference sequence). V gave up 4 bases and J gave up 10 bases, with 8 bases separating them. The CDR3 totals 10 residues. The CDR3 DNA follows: TGTGCCTGGAAGCGCGTGGAGCAGTTCTTC. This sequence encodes CAWKRVEQFF.

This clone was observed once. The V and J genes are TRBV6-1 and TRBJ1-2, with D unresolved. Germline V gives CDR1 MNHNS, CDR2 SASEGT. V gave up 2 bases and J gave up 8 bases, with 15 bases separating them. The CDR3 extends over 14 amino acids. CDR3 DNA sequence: TGTGCCAGCAGTGAAAGTGGTGGGTTGCGAGGCTACACCTTC. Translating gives CASSESGGLRGYTF.

CDR3 loop: CASSTSGYEQYF. The CDR3 nucleotides read TGTGCCAGTAGTACCTCGGGTTACGAGCAGTACTTC. The chain recombines TRBV19 with TRBJ2-7; D gene ambiguous. Germline CDR1 reads LNHDA; CDR2 reads SQIVND (reference sequence). This CDR3 is built from 12 residues. V was pared by 4 bases and J by 4 bases, with 8 bases between.

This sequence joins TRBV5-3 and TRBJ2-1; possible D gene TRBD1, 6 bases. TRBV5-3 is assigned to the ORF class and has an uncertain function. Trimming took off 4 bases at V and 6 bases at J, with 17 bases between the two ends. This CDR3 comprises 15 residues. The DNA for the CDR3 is TGTGCCAGAAGCCCCGACAGGAGCCAACCCAATGAGCAGTTCTTC. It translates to CARSPDRSQPNEQFF.

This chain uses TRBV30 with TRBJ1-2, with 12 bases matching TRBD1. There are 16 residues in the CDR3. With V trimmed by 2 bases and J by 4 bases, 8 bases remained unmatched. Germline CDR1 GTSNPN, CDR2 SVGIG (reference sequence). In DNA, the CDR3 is TGTGCCTGGAGTTCCCCCGGGACAGGGGGCGGCTATGGCTACACCTTC. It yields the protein CAWSSPGTGGGYGYTF.

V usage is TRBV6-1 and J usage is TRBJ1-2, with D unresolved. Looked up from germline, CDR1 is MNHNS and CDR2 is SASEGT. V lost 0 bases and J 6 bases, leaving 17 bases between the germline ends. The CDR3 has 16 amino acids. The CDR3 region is CASSEALRTAFNGYTF. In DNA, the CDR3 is TGTGCCAGCAGTGAAGCGCTTCGGACGGCTTTTAATGGCTACACCTTC.

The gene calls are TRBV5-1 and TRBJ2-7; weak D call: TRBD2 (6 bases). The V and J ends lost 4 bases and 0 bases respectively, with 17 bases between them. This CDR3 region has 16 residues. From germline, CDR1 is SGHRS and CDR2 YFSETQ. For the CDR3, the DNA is TGCGCCAGCAGCGCGTGGTCCGGGGACTCCTCCTACGAGCAGTACTTC. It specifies CASSAWSGDSSYEQYF.

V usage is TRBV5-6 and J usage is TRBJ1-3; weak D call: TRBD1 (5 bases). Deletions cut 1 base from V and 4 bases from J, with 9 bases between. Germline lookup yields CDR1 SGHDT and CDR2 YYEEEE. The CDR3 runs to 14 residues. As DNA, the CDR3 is TGTGCCAGCAGCTTGCAGGGTTCAGGAAACACCATATATTTT. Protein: CASSLQGSGNTIYF.

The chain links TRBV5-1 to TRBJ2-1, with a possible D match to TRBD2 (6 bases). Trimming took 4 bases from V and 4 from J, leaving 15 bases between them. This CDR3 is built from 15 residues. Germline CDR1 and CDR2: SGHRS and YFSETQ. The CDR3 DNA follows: TGCGCCAGCAGCCACCCCAGCAGCGGGTACAATGAGCAGTTCTTC. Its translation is CASSHPSSGYNEQFF.

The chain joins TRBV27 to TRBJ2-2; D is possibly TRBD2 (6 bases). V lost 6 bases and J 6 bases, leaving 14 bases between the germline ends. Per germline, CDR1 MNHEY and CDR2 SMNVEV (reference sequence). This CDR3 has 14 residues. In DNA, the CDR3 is TGTGCCAGCAGCACCCTAGCGTACGCCGGGGAGCTGTTTTTT. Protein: CASSTLAYAGELFF.

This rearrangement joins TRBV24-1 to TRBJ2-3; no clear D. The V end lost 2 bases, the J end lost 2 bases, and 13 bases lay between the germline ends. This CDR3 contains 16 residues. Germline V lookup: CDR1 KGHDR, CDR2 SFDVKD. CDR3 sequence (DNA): TGTGCCACCAGTGATTCTCGTAAGGAGCACACAGATACGCAGTATTTT. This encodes CATSDSRKEHTDTQYF.

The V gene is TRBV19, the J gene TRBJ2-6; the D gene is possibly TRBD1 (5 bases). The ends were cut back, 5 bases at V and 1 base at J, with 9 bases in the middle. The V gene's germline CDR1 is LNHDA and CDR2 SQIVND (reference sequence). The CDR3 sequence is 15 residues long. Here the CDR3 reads CASSQGSSGANVLTF. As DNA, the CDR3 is TGTGCCAGTAGTCAGGGCTCGTCTGGGGCCAACGTCCTGACTTTC.

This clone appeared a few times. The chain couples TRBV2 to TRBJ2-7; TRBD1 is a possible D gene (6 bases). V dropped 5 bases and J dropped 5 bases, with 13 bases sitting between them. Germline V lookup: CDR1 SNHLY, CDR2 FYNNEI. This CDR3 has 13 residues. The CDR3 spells CASSRGLINEQYF. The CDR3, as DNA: TGTGCCAGCAGTAGGGGGTTAATCAACGAGCAGTACTTC.

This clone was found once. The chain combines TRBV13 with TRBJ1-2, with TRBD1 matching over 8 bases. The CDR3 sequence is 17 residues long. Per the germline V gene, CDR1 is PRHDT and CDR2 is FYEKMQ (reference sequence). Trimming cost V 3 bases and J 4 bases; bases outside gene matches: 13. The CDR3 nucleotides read TGTGCCAGCAGCTTCCTCACAGGGGGGATCGTCTTCTATGGCTACACCTTC. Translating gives CASSFLTGGIVFYGYTF.

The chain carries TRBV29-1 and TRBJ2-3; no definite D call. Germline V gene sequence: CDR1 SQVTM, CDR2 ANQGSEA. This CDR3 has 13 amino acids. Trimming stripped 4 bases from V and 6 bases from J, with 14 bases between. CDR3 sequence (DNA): TGCAGCGTTGGGGCCAAGCTGGGGGATACGCAGTATTTT. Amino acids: CSVGAKLGDTQYF.

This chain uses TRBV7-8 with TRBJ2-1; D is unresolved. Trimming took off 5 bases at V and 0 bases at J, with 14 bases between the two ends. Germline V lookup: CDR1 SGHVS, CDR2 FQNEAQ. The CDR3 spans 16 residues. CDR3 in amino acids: CASSLRTRSSYNEQFF. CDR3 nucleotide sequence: TGTGCCAGCAGCCTCCGGACCAGGAGCTCCTACAATGAGCAGTTCTTC.

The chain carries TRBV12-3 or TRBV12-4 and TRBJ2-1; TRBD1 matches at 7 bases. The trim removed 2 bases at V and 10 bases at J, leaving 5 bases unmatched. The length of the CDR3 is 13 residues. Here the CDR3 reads CASSLTRTGEQFF. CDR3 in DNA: TGTGCCAGCAGTTTAACTCGGACAGGCGAGCAGTTCTTC.

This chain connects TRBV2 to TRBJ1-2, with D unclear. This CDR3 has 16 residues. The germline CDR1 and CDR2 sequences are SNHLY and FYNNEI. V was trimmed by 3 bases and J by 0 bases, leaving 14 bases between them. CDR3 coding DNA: TGTGCCAGCAGTGATAGCGCACCCGCATCTAACTATGGCTACACCTTC. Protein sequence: CASSDSAPASNYGYTF.

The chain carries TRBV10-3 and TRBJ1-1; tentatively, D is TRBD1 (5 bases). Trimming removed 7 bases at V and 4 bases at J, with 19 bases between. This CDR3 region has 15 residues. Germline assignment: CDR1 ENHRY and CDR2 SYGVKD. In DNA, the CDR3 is TGTGCCATCACCGACGGAGGGGCTCGGGGCACTGAAGCTTTCTTT. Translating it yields CAITDGGARGTEAFF.

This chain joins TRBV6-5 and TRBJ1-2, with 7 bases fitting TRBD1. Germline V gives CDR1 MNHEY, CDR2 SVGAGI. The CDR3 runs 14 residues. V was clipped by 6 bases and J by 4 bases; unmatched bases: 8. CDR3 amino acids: CASRRTGTFYGYTF. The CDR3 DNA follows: TGTGCCAGCAGGCGGACAGGAACTTTCTATGGCTACACCTTC.

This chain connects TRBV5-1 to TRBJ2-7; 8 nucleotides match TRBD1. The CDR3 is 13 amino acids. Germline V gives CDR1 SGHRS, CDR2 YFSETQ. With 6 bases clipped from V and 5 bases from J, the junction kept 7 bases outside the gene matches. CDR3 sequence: CASTPDRVNEQYF. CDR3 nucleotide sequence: TGCGCCAGCACCCCGGACAGGGTTAACGAGCAGTACTTC.

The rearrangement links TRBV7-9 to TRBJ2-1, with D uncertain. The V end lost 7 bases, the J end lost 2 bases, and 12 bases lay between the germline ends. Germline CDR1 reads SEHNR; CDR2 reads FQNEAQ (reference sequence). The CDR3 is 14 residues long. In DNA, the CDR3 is TGTGCCAGCACCCCAGACATTACCTACAATGAGCAGTTCTTC. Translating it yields CASTPDITYNEQFF.

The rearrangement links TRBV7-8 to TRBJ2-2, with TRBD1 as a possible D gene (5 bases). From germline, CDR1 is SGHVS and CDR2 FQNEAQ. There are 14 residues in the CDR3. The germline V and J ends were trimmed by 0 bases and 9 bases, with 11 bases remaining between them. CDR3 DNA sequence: TGTGCCAGCAGCTTAGCGGGTAGGGGCCGGGAGCTGTTTTTT. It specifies CASSLAGRGRELFF.

CDR3 protein: CASSQSRGANYGYTF. Written as DNA, the CDR3 is TGCGCCAGCAGTCAATCCCGCGGGGCTAACTATGGCTACACCTTC. The rearrangement uses TRBV23-1 and TRBJ1-2; D is uncertain. TRBV23-1 is sorted into the ORF group, with uncertain function. V lost 0 bases and J lost 0, with 8 bases in between. The CDR3 spans 15 residues.

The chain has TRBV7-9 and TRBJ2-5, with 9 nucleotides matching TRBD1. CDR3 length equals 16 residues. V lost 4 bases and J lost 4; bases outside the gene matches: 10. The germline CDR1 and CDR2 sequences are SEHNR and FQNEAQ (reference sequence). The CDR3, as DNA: TGTGCCAGCAGCTCTTCCGGGACAGGGAGGGCAGAGACCCAGTACTTC. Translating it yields CASSSSGTGRAETQYF.

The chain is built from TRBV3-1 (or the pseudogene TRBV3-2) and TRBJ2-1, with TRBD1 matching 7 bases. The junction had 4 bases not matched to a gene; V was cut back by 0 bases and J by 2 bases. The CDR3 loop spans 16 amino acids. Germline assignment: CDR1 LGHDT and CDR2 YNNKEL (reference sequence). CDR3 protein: CASSQDTGTAYNEQFF. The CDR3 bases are TGTGCCAGCAGCCAAGACACCGGGACAGCCTACAATGAGCAGTTCTTC.